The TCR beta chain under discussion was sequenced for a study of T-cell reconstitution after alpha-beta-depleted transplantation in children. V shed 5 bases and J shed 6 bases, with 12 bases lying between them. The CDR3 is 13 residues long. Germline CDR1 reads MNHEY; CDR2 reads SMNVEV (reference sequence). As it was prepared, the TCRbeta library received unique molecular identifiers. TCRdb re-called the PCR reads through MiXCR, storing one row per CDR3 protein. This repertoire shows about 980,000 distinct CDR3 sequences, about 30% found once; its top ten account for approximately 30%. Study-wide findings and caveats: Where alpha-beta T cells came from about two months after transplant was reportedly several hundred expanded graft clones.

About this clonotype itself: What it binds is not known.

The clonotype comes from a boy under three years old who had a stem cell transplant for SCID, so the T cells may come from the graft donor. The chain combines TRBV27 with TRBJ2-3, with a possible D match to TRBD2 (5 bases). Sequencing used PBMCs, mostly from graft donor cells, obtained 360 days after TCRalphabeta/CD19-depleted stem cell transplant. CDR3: CASSGERPDTQYF. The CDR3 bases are TGTGCCAGCAGTGGGGAGAGGCCGGATACGCAGTATTTT.